A single sample gave rise to the 9 T cell receptor beta chains below, sequenced in a study of CD8 T cells in ankylosing spondylitis. TCRdb re-called the 5' RACE reads through MiXCR, storing one row per CDR3 protein. This table holds 200,000 to 250,000 distinct CDR3 sequences, roughly a tenth found once. The sample taken for sequencing was blood, either unsorted or a sorted T cell fraction (not recorded which). The receptor source for this set is a male donor with ankylosing spondylitis or in good health (not recorded which).

The chain is built from TRBV10-3 and TRBJ1-3; a possible D gene is TRBD1 (6 bases). CDR1 is ENHRY, CDR2 SYGVKD, per germline. This CDR3 has 12 residues. V was pared by 10 bases and J by 2 bases, with 9 bases between. The CDR3 sequence: CATRGAGNTIYF. CDR3 coding DNA: TGTGCCACCAGGGGAGCTGGAAACACCATATATTTT.

This clonotype showed up just a few times. The chain uses TRBV6-5 and TRBJ2-7; a weak D match, TRBD2 (7 bases). CDR1 and CDR2 from the germline V gene are MNHEY and SVGAGI. V lost 2 bases, J lost 1 base, and 12 bases lay in between. The CDR3 is 15 residues long. The chain's CDR3 is CASSYGGAESYEQYF. CDR3 bases: TGTGCCAGCAGTTACGGGGGGGCCGAATCCTACGAGCAGTACTTC.

This clonotype was found many times. The chain couples TRBV27 to TRBJ1-1, with no clear D. This CDR3 region has 16 residues. The ends were cut back, 2 bases at V and 4 bases at J, with 17 bases in the middle. Germline loops: CDR1 MNHEY, CDR2 SMNVEV (reference sequence). The CDR3, as DNA: TGTGCCAGCAGTTTAGGCGCCCCGGGTTCGGCCACTGAAGCTTTCTTT. Amino acids: CASSLGAPGSATEAFF.

This clonotype occurred many times. J is TRBJ1-1 and V is TRBV7-3, with 10 bases matching TRBD1. The germline V gene has CDR1 SGHTA and CDR2 FQGTGA. CDR3 length equals 15 residues. Unmatched junction bases numbered 7, after V lost 5 bases and J lost 4 bases. The CDR3 reads CASSIGQGGSTEAFF. The CDR3 DNA reads TGTGCCAGCAGCATCGGACAGGGGGGGAGCACTGAAGCTTTCTTT.

V and J are TRBV12-3 or TRBV12-4 and TRBJ2-1; D is ambiguous. Trimming shortened V by 6 bases and J by 7 bases, and 16 bases separated the two germline ends. The CDR3 loop spans 14 amino acids. DNA for the CDR3: TGTGCCAGCAGCCCCACGCGAGGCGGAAATGAGCAGTTCTTC. As protein: CASSPTRGGNEQFF.

The chain combines TRBV6-1 with TRBJ2-1; tentatively, D is TRBD1 (6 bases). Germline loops: CDR1 MNHNS, CDR2 SASEGT. CDR3 length: 16 residues. Trimming cost V 5 bases and J 1 base, with 15 bases left between them. The CDR3 coding sequence is TGTGCCAGCAGTCCACCGGGACACTTTTCCTACAATGAGCAGTTCTTC. Residues: CASSPPGHFSYNEQFF.

This clonotype was seen ten or more times. The chain links TRBV5-1 to TRBJ2-7; D may be TRBD1 (5 bases). This CDR3 comprises 12 residues. CDR1 SGHRS and CDR2 YFSETQ come from the germline V gene. V was clipped by 4 bases and J by 6 bases, with 11 bases between them. The CDR3 loop is CASSPIGVEQYF. The CDR3 coding sequence is TGCGCCAGCAGCCCTATAGGGGTCGAGCAGTACTTC.

At least ten counts were recorded for this clonotype. A read error may account for a junction end that differs from germline. The gene calls are TRBV5-1 and TRBJ1-2; TRBD1 might be the D (5 bases). Germline loops: CDR1 SGHRS, CDR2 YFSETQ. The CDR3 runs 13 residues. The CDR3 DNA reads as TGTGCCAGCAGCTTAGGGCAGGGTGATGGCTACACCTTC. Translation: CASSLGQGDGYTF.

This clonotype occurred many times. The V gene is TRBV10-3, the J gene TRBJ2-5, with D perhaps matching TRBD1 (5 bases). CDR1 is ENHRY, CDR2 SYGVKD, per germline. With 10 bases removed from V and 3 bases from J, the gap between germline ends came to 21 bases. CDR3 length equals 15 residues. The CDR3 spells CASQPELQEKETQYF. As DNA, the CDR3 is TGTGCCAGCCAGCCCGAACTACAGGAAAAAGAGACCCAGTACTTC.